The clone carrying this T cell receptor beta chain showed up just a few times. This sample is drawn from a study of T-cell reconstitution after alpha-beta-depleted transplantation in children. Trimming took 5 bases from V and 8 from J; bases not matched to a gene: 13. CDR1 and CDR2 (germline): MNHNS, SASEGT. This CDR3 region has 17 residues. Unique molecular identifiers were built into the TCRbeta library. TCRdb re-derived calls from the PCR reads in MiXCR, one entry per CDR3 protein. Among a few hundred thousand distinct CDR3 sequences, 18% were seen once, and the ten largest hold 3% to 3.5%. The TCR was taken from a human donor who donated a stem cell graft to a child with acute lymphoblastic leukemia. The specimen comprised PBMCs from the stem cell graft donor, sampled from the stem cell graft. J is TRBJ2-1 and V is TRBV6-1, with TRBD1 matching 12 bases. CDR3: CASSKRPGQGAWYEQFF. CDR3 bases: TGTGCCAGCAGTAAACGACCGGGACAGGGGGCTTGGTATGAGCAGTTCTTC.